One and the same sample provided the 15 T cell receptor beta chains below, sequenced in a study of shared clonotypes between healthy human individuals. Generated by immunoSEQ multiplex PCR, the TCRdb table keeps only in-frame clones and is missing some. The data show roughly 2.6 million clones, approximately 92% seen once. Sequences were obtained from naive CD4+ T cells sorted from blood. Subset given: CD45RA+ positively selected. The source is a young man in good health.

The V call is TRBV9, the J call TRBJ2-7; TRBD2 is a possible D gene (6 bases). This CDR3 has 14 residues. V was pared by 4 bases and J by 0 bases, with 11 bases between. Per the germline V gene, CDR1 is SGDLS and CDR2 is YYNGEE. The CDR3 sequence is CASSRDLSSYEQYF. Here the CDR3 DNA reads TGTGCCAGCAGCCGGGACTTGAGCTCCTACGAGCAGTACTTC. Filled out from reference TRBV9 and TRBJ2-7, the complete variable domain reads DSGVTQTPKHLITATGQRVTLRCSPRSGDLSVYWYQQSLDQGLQFLIQYYNGEERAKGNILERFSAQQFPDLHSELNLSSLELGDSALYFCASSRDLSSYEQYFGPGTRLTVT.

The J gene is TRBJ2-3, the V gene TRBV5-1; D unresolved. Trimming took off 6 bases at V and 0 bases at J, with 14 bases between the two ends. This CDR3 is 15 amino acids long. Looked up from germline, CDR1 is SGHRS and CDR2 is YFSETQ. The CDR3 nucleotides are TGCGCCAGCACCTTTGACGGTTCTAGCACAGATACGCAGTATTTT. Translation gives CASTFDGSSTDTQYF.

The genes are TRBV7-2 and TRBJ2-5, with TRBD2 matching 13 bases. The CDR3 has 18 residues. V lost 5 bases, J lost 1 base, and 10 bases stayed unmatched. Germline CDR1 is SGHTA and CDR2 is FQGNSA. Written as DNA, the CDR3 is TGTGCCAGCAGCCCCCAGACTGGGACTAGCGGGGCCCAAGAGACCCAGTACTTC. Amino acid sequence: CASSPQTGTSGAQETQYF. The full variable domain, rest sourced from reference TRBV7-2 and TRBJ2-5, is GAGVSQSPSNKVTEKGKDVELRCDPISGHTALYWYRQSLGQGLEFLIYFQGNSAPDKSGLPSDRFSAERTGGSVSTLTIQRTQQEDSAVYLCASSPQTGTSGAQETQYFGPGTRLLVL.

CDR3 sequence: CSAATNEKLFF. CDR3 sequence (DNA): TGCAGCGCCGCAACTAATGAAAAACTGTTTTTT. The chain is built from TRBV29-1 and TRBJ1-4, with D uncertain. The CDR3 spans 11 residues. Germline CDR1 reads SQVTM; CDR2 reads ANQGSEA. The V gene lost 7 bases and the J gene lost 0 bases, with 3 bases spanning the gap.

The chain uses TRBV4-1 and TRBJ1-2; D is unresolved. The CDR3 totals 14 residues. V lost 0 bases, J lost 5 bases, and 10 bases lay in between. Germline CDR1 reads MGHRA; CDR2 reads YSYEKL. The CDR3 nucleotides read TGCGCCAGCAGCCAAGAAAGCGGTTTATATGGCTACACCTTC. Protein sequence: CASSQESGLYGYTF.

The sample holds one count of this clone. Within the sample, other DNA sequences also encode this same CDR3. The chain has TRBV30 and TRBJ1-2, with D possibly being TRBD1 (5 bases). CDR1 and CDR2 from the germline V gene are GTSNPN and SVGIG (reference sequence). The germline V and J ends were trimmed by 5 bases and 4 bases, with 14 bases remaining between them. The CDR3 runs to 13 residues. Here the CDR3 reads CAWSSGGSYGYTF. As DNA, the CDR3 is TGTGCCTGGTCCAGCGGGGGAAGCTATGGCTACACCTTC.

The chain combines TRBV27 with TRBJ2-4, with TRBD2 matching over 9 bases. The CDR3 spans 20 residues. The V gene end was trimmed by 0 bases and the J gene end by 1 base; junction bases not matched to a gene: 13. Germline CDR1 and CDR2: MNHEY and SMNVEV (reference sequence). CDR3 loop: CASSLSFGGLAGSAKNIQYF. In DNA, the CDR3 is TGTGCCAGCAGTTTATCTTTCGGTGGTCTAGCGGGGTCTGCCAAAAACATTCAGTACTTC.

The chain uses TRBV28 and TRBJ1-6, with 9 positions matching TRBD1. J lost 5 bases, V lost 6 bases, and 5 bases had no gene match. Germline V gene sequence: CDR1 MDHEN, CDR2 SYDVKM. This CDR3 is 15 amino acids long. This CDR3 reads CASRADRGNNSPLHF. The CDR3 DNA is TGTGCCAGCAGGGCAGACAGGGGGAATAATTCACCCCTCCACTTT.

The chain combines TRBV19 with TRBJ2-7; no clear D. The germline V gene encodes CDR1 LNHDA and CDR2 SQIVND (reference sequence). There are 15 residues in the CDR3. V was pared by 7 bases and J by 2 bases, with 18 bases between. CDR3 loop: CASTHGDARTYEQYF. As DNA, the CDR3 is TGTGCCAGTACTCATGGGGATGCCAGAACCTACGAGCAGTACTTC.

Of note for this clone: The same CDR3 also results from other DNA sequences found in this sample. This chain links TRBV7-9 with TRBJ2-1, with 8 bases lining up with TRBD2. The CDR3 has 15 amino acids. The germline gives CDR1 SEHNR, CDR2 FQNEAQ (reference sequence). Trimming at V came to 3 bases and at J to 0 bases, leaving 1 base not matched to a gene. CDR3 bases: TGTGCCAGCAGCTTGAGCGGGAGCTCCTACAATGAGCAGTTCTTC. This gives the protein CASSLSGSSYNEQFF.

CDR3 residues: CASPASNTGELFF. CDR3 in DNA: TGTGCCAGCCCAGCGTCGAACACCGGGGAGCTGTTTTTT. This chain uses TRBV2 with TRBJ2-2; D ambiguous. Germline assignment: CDR1 SNHLY and CDR2 FYNNEI. The V and J ends lost 8 bases and 0 bases respectively, with 7 bases between them. The CDR3 sequence is 13 residues long.

The chain joins TRBV30 to TRBJ2-7, with D unresolved. Trimming left V 1 base short and J 2 bases short, with 21 bases between. CDR1 GTSNPN and CDR2 SVGIG come from the germline V gene (reference sequence). The CDR3 is made up of 17 amino acids. In nucleotides, the CDR3 is TGTGCCTGGAGTGGCCGAGTAGGAACGTTACAAGCCTACGAGCAGTACTTC. Translated, it gives CAWSGRVGTLQAYEQYF.

The V call is TRBV5-1, the J call TRBJ2-7, with 9 nucleotides matching TRBD2. This CDR3 region has 16 residues. V dropped 1 base and J dropped 1; count of bases not matched to a gene: 6. CDR1 and CDR2 (germline): SGHRS, YFSETQ. CDR3 region: CASSLPTSGLSYEQYF. The CDR3 DNA follows: TGCGCCAGCAGCTTGCCGACTAGCGGACTATCCTACGAGCAGTACTTC.

The chain has TRBV5-6 and TRBJ1-1; D unclear. There are 11 residues in the CDR3. With 3 bases removed from V and 8 bases from J, the gap between germline ends came to 8 bases. Germline V gene sequence: CDR1 SGHDT, CDR2 YYEEEE. The CDR3 region has the DNA TGTGCCAGCAGCTGGCAGGCAGAAGCTTTCTTT. It codes for CASSWQAEAFF.

The V and J genes are TRBV6-5 and TRBJ1-2; D remains ambiguous. V was pared by 4 bases and J by 3 bases, with 9 bases between. The CDR3 is 13 residues long. CDR1 is MNHEY, CDR2 SVGAGI, per germline. The CDR3: CASSSFMDYGYTF. As DNA, the CDR3 is TGTGCCAGCAGTTCTTTCATGGACTATGGCTACACCTTC.